The 23 T cell receptor beta chains in this list originate from one sample, sequenced in a study of blood T cells in healthy people across ages. Alongside a J-beta primer mix, a sample-barcoded 5' primer served in a second PCR lasting about 6 to 11 cycles. One entry per CDR3 protein, called by TCRdb with MiXCR from the 5' RACE reads. Counted here are roughly 1.9 million distinct CDR3 sequences, roughly two fifths occurring once; the ten biggest clones make up 23%. The sequenced sample consisted of blood. Source of these receptors: a human donor in good health.

The rearrangement uses TRBV29-1 and TRBJ2-1; 15 positions agree with TRBD2. Germline CDR1 SQVTM, CDR2 ANQGSEA. The CDR3 length is 14 residues. With V trimmed by 5 bases and J by 10 bases, 6 bases remained unmatched. The CDR3 loop reads CSVWTSGGAWEQFF. In DNA, the CDR3 is TGCAGCGTTTGGACTAGCGGGGGGGCTTGGGAGCAGTTCTTC.

The CDR3 DNA reads as TGTGCCAGCAGCCCTGGGAGGTTAGGGTTTCAGCCCCAGCATTTT. This encodes CASSPGRLGFQPQHF. The gene calls are TRBV7-9 and TRBJ1-5; D gene uncertain. The CDR3 spans 15 residues. Trimming removed 5 bases from V and 6 bases from J, with 17 bases in between. Germline loops: CDR1 SEHNR, CDR2 FQNEAQ (reference sequence).

This clonotype was detected only a few times. The chain is built from TRBV15 and TRBJ2-1; D is uncertain. V was pared by 3 bases and J by 7 bases, with 13 bases between. This CDR3 is 14 amino acids long. Germline lookup yields CDR1 LNHNV and CDR2 YYDKDF (reference sequence). The CDR3 reads CATSSLIRPNEQFF. The CDR3 DNA reads TGTGCCACCAGCAGTTTAATCCGTCCTAATGAGCAGTTCTTC.

This chain links TRBV14 with TRBJ2-1; 7 bases are shared with TRBD1. Germline-derived CDR1 and CDR2 are SGHDN and FVKESK. J gave up 7 bases and V 0 bases, and 3 bases lay outside the gene matches. The CDR3 extends over 14 amino acids. The CDR3 DNA reads TGTGCCAGCAGCCAAGATTACAGGGGTAATGAGCAGTTCTTC. Translation gives CASSQDYRGNEQFF.

The CDR3 DNA reads as TGTGCCAGCAGCTCCCCCGACAGCCCCTACGAGCAGTACTTC. This sequence encodes CASSSPDSPYEQYF. This chain links TRBV7-2 with TRBJ2-7, with D possibly matching TRBD1 (5 bases). V lost 4 bases and J 2 bases, leaving 12 bases between the germline ends. The CDR3 covers 14 residues. Per germline, CDR1 SGHTA and CDR2 FQGNSA.

The CDR3 sequence: CAISELLAGGNEQFF. CDR3 nucleotides: TGTGCCATCAGTGAGTTGCTAGCGGGGGGCAATGAGCAGTTCTTC. This chain connects TRBV10-3 to TRBJ2-1, with 11 nucleotides matching TRBD2. The CDR3 runs 15 residues. Germline lookup yields CDR1 ENHRY and CDR2 SYGVKD. V shed 1 base and J 6 bases; nucleotides not matched to a gene: 2.

This clonotype was counted only a few times. CDR3 amino acids: CASSLQVGDYGYTF. CDR3 DNA: TGTGCCAGCAGCCTACAGGTGGGGGACTATGGCTACACCTTC. The genes are TRBV4-2 and TRBJ1-2; D is perhaps TRBD1 (5 bases). V dropped 4 bases and J dropped 3 bases, with 12 bases sitting between them. The V gene's germline CDR1 is LGHNA and CDR2 YNFKEQ. The CDR3 covers 14 residues.

This clonotype was seen a few times. The chain joins TRBV7-9 to TRBJ2-7; D is uncertain. Trimming shortened V by 5 bases and J by 2 bases, and 7 bases separated the two germline ends. This CDR3 comprises 12 residues. Germline CDR1 and CDR2: SEHNR and FQNEAQ (reference sequence). As DNA, the CDR3 is TGTGCCAGCAGCGTAGATCCCTACGAGCAGTACTTC. This translates into CASSVDPYEQYF.

J is TRBJ1-1 and V is TRBV12-3 or TRBV12-4, with a tentative D call TRBD1 (6 bases). With 3 bases removed from V and 4 bases from J, the gap between germline ends came to 15 bases. The CDR3 covers 15 residues. Here the CDR3 reads CASSLGAAYRTEAFF. CDR3 coding DNA: TGTGCCAGCAGTTTGGGGGCTGCGTATCGCACTGAAGCTTTCTTT.

There are a few counts of this clonotype. V usage is TRBV5-6 and J usage is TRBJ2-4; D could derive from TRBD1 or TRBD2 (5 bases each). Germline V gene lookup returns CDR1 SGHDT and CDR2 YYEEEE. The CDR3 runs to 15 residues. Trimming took 6 bases from V and 8 from J, leaving 21 bases between them. Here the CDR3 DNA reads TGTGCCAGCAACACCCCCGGGGCCCCCGGAGACATTCAGTACTTC. Its translation is CASNTPGAPGDIQYF.

The chain uses TRBV4-3 and TRBJ2-5, with 7 bases aligning to TRBD2. Germline CDR1 and CDR2: LGHNA and YSLEER. This CDR3 has 17 amino acids. After removal of 0 bases from V and 5 bases from J, the junction contained 12 bases not matched to a gene. CDR3 sequence reads: CASSQDGEGASAETQYF. Written as DNA, the CDR3 is TGCGCCAGCAGCCAAGATGGGGAGGGTGCATCGGCGGAGACCCAGTACTTC.

A few counts support this clonotype. The V and J genes are TRBV10-3 and TRBJ2-1; D possibly matches TRBD1 or TRBD2 (5 bases each). V lost 10 bases and J lost 5, with 15 bases in between. The CDR3 totals 13 residues. Germline CDR1 ENHRY, CDR2 SYGVKD. The CDR3 loop is CATMGTENNEQFF. The CDR3 DNA sequence: TGTGCCACCATGGGGACGGAGAACAATGAGCAGTTCTTC.

The CDR3 loop reads CASSFLLPQPSNYGYTF. In DNA form, the CDR3 reads TGTGCCAGCAGTTTTCTACTCCCCCAACCGTCTAACTATGGCTACACCTTC. V is TRBV12-3 or TRBV12-4 and J is TRBJ1-2, with D unclear. Trimming pared 3 bases from V and 0 bases from J, leaving 17 bases between. This CDR3 region has 17 residues.

This clonotype turned up a few times. The chain is built from TRBV5-1 and TRBJ2-7; 8 bases are shared with TRBD2. The ends lost 1 base at V and 1 base at J; junction bases unmatched: 4. There are 15 residues in the CDR3. Germline V gene lookup returns CDR1 SGHRS and CDR2 YFSETQ. The CDR3 DNA sequence: TGCGCCAGCAGCTTGTTGGTAGCGGGGTCCTACGAGCAGTACTTC. This gives the protein CASSLLVAGSYEQYF.

This chain uses TRBV28 with TRBJ1-1; D ambiguous. V lost 7 bases to trimming and J lost 2 bases, with 20 bases between them. Germline V gene data show CDR1 as MDHEN and CDR2 as SYDVKM. CDR3 length equals 16 residues. The CDR3 region has the DNA TGTGCCAGCACATTAGGGTTCTTCCGTCTCAACACTGAAGCTTTCTTT. Its protein product is CASTLGFFRLNTEAFF.

About this clonotype itself: With a much larger clone just one base away, this may be a read error. The V call is TRBV28, the J call TRBJ2-7, with D unclear. Germline V gene lookup returns CDR1 MDHEN and CDR2 SYDVKM. The CDR3 runs to 11 residues. The V end was cut by 8 bases, the J end by 0 bases, with 5 bases between. The CDR3 bases are TGTGCCAGCCGCCACTCCTACGAGCAGTACTTC. Its protein product is CASRHSYEQYF.

This sequence joins TRBV19 and TRBJ2-4; TRBD1 might be the D (5 bases). The end of the DNA is better explained by TRBJ2-7, so the J call may be wrong. Germline-derived CDR1 and CDR2 are LNHDA and SQIVND (reference sequence). CDR3 length equals 15 residues. The CDR3 here is CASSPRRTGSYEQYF. The CDR3 nucleotides read TGTGCCAGTAGTCCGCGGAGAACAGGTTCCTACGAGCAGTACTTC.

In this sample, this clonotype turned up once. This chain links TRBV20-1 with TRBJ2-1; 8 bases are a match to TRBD1. CDR1 is DFQATT, CDR2 SNEGSKA, per germline (reference sequence). V lost 3 bases and J lost 10; bases outside the gene matches: 8. The CDR3 runs 13 residues. This chain's CDR3 is CSASTGGTYEQFF. The CDR3 bases are TGCAGTGCTAGTACAGGGGGAACCTACGAGCAGTTCTTC.

This clonotype occurred a few times. The rearrangement links TRBV4-1 to TRBJ2-3, with D possibly called TRBD1 or TRBD2 (5 bases each). The CDR3 extends over 16 amino acids. The V end was cut by 0 bases, the J end by 3 bases, with 13 bases between. Germline V gene data show CDR1 as MGHRA and CDR2 as YSYEKL. The CDR3 region has the DNA TGCGCCAGCAGCCAAGAGAGGGGTATGGGAACAGATACGCAGTATTTT. Encoded protein: CASSQERGMGTDTQYF.

This clonotype came up a few times. V gene TRBV12-3 or TRBV12-4 combines with J gene TRBJ2-3; D gene ambiguous. V gave up 5 bases and J gave up 2 bases, with 8 bases separating them. The CDR3 is 13 residues long. CDR3 DNA sequence: TGTGCCAGCAGTGTACCGAACACAGATACGCAGTATTTT. Translation gives CASSVPNTDTQYF.

This clonotype was detected only a few times. V gene TRBV12-3 or TRBV12-4 combines with J gene TRBJ1-2; D is ambiguous. This CDR3 has 15 amino acids. V was pared by 6 bases and J by 0 bases, with 14 bases between. The DNA for the CDR3 is TGTGCCAGCAGCTACGGGAGCATTCCTAACTATGGCTACACCTTC. This translates into CASSYGSIPNYGYTF.

This clonotype was seen more than once but under ten times. This rearrangement joins TRBV12-3 or TRBV12-4 to TRBJ2-6; 7 positions match TRBD1. The CDR3 runs 15 residues. The ends lost 6 bases at V and 3 bases at J; junction bases unmatched: 5. CDR3 protein: CASRTGLGGANVLTF. In DNA, the CDR3 is TGTGCCAGCAGGACAGGGTTGGGTGGGGCCAACGTCCTGACTTTC.

This sequence joins TRBV6-5 and TRBJ2-1, with 8 bases identical to TRBD2. Germline CDR1 reads MNHEY; CDR2 reads SVGAGI. The junction had 10 bases not matched to a gene; V was cut back by 5 bases and J by 7 bases. The CDR3 extends over 15 amino acids. The chain's CDR3 is CASSNYGGAGNEQFF. CDR3 nucleotides: TGTGCCAGCAGTAACTACGGGGGGGCGGGTAATGAGCAGTTCTTC.